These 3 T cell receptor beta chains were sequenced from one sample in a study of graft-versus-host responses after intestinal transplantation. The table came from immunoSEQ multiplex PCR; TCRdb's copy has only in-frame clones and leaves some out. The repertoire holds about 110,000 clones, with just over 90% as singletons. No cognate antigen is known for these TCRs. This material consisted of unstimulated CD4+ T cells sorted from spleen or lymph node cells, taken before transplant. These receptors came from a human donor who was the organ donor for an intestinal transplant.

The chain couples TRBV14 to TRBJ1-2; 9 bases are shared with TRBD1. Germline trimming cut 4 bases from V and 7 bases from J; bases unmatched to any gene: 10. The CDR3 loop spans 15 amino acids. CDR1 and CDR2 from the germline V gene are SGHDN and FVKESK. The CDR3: CASSLRDRDQGGYTF. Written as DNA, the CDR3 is TGTGCCAGCAGCCTCCGGGACAGGGATCAGGGTGGCTACACCTTC.

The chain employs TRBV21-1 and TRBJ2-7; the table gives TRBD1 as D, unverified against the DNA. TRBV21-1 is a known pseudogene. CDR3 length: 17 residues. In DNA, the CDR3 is TGTGCCAGCAGCAAAAGCCCGCCGGGACAGACAACCTACGAGCAGTACTTC. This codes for CASSKSPPGQTTYEQYF.

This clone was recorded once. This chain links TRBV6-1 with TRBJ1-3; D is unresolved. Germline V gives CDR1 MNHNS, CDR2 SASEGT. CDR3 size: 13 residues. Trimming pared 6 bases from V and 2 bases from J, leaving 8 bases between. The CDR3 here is CASRKIAGNTIYF. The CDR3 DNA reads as TGTGCCAGCAGAAAGATAGCTGGAAACACCATATATTTT.